This TCR beta chain originates from a study of blood T cell repertoires in COVID-19. As for the study in general: Samples of COVID-19 (acute and convalescent) were obtained from the United States, Italy and Spain. The cDNA or gDNA used as material had been derived from T cells, B-cell-depleted T cells, or PBMCs.

In the original workflow: Estimated nucleated cell counts came from reference gene primer amplification. Produced via immunoSEQ multiplex PCR; TCRdb's table is partial and in-frame only. V and J calls and clone size are as listed in that table; D and trimming were resolved from the DNA. The repertoire holds 15,000 to 20,000 clones, with under 85% as singletons. During active infection, Seattle patients enrolled and were then monitored through disease. This CDR3 is built from 15 residues. Germline V gene data show CDR1 as SGHRS and CDR2 as YFSETQ. The V and J ends lost 3 bases and 4 bases, in that order; junction bases with no gene match: 6.

What was sequenced was peripheral blood. This clonotype was obtained from an older man with COVID-19, enrolled during active disease. J is TRBJ1-3 and V is TRBV5-1; 8 bases agree with TRBD1. The DNA of the CDR3 is TGCGCCAGCAGCTCTGGACAGGGAGGAGGAAACACCATATATTTT. Protein product: CASSSGQGGGNTIYF.